The 14 T cell receptor beta chains presented below share a single source sample, sequenced in a study of T cell responses to AZD1222 COVID-19 vaccine. Method: immunoSEQ multiplex PCR; TCRdb's copy keeps in-frame clones and lacks some. The sample holds 65,000 to 80,000 clones, about four fifths seen once. The sequenced sample was peripheral blood, obtained 28 days after the second AZD1222 dose. The source of these receptors is an adult who received the AZD1222 COVID-19 vaccine.

This clone has just one count. V is TRBV9 and J is TRBJ2-1, with TRBD2 matching over 10 bases. Looked up from germline, CDR1 is SGDLS and CDR2 is YYNGEE. The CDR3 runs 15 residues. The trim removed 7 bases at V and 2 bases at J, leaving 6 bases unmatched. This CDR3 is CASGSLAGAYNEQFF. In nucleotides, the CDR3 is TGTGCCAGCGGTTCCCTAGCGGGAGCCTACAATGAGCAGTTCTTC.

The chain has TRBV2 and TRBJ2-7; unclear D gene. The V end was cut by 3 bases, the J end by 1 base, with 7 bases between. Germline CDR1 reads SNHLY; CDR2 reads FYNNEI. The CDR3 is made up of 13 amino acids. The CDR3 region is CASSDSPSYEQYF. The CDR3 DNA reads TGTGCCAGCAGTGATTCCCCATCCTACGAGCAGTACTTC.

This clone was recorded only once. The CDR3 here is CASSYSASGLINEQFF. CDR3 DNA: TGTGCCAGCAGTTACTCGGCTAGCGGCTTGATCAATGAGCAGTTCTTC. The V gene is TRBV6-5, the J gene TRBJ2-1; TRBD2 matches 7 bases. The J segment lost 6 bases and the V segment lost 0 bases, leaving 8 bases of the junction unmatched. CDR3 length equals 16 residues. Germline V gives CDR1 MNHEY, CDR2 SVGAGI.

Only one count was recorded for this clone. The V gene is TRBV19, the J gene TRBJ2-5, with D possibly matching TRBD2 (5 bases). This CDR3 comprises 15 residues. Germline V lookup: CDR1 LNHDA, CDR2 SQIVND (reference sequence). Trimming took off 7 bases at V and 1 base at J, with 16 bases between the two ends. The CDR3 loop is CASNGIGGPQETQYF. The CDR3 DNA sequence: TGTGCCAGTAACGGGATCGGCGGGCCCCAAGAGACCCAGTACTTC. Combining the CDR3 with reference TRBV19 and TRBJ2-5 gives the whole variable domain DGGITQSPKYLFRKEGQNVTLSCEQNLNHDAMYWYRQDPGQGLRLIYYSQIVNDFQKGDIAEGYSVSREKKESFPLTVTSAQKNPTAFYLCASNGIGGPQETQYFGPGTRLLVL.

The chain combines TRBV2 with TRBJ2-7; 8 bases are a match to TRBD1. CDR1 SNHLY and CDR2 FYNNEI come from the germline V gene. The length of the CDR3 is 14 residues. Unmatched junction bases numbered 7, after V lost 5 bases and J lost 4 bases. The CDR3 nucleotides read TGTGCCAGCAGTCTCGGACAGGGCAAGTACGAGCAGTACTTC. Amino acids: CASSLGQGKYEQYF.

Notes on this clone: Relative to the germline gene, one junction end is altered; a read error may explain this. The chain links TRBV11-2 to TRBJ1-1, with TRBD1 matching 8 bases. Germline lookup yields CDR1 SGHAT and CDR2 FQNNGV. The CDR3 has 15 amino acids. DNA for the CDR3: TGTGCCAGCACCTTAAGGACAGGGATGAACACTGAAGCTTTCTTT. Amino acid sequence: CASTLRTGMNTEAFF.

As concerns this clone: Other DNA sequences in the same sample also yield this CDR3. V usage is TRBV6-5 and J usage is TRBJ1-1; D is uncertain. The ends were cut back, 0 bases at V and 3 bases at J, with 5 bases in the middle. The CDR3 extends over 13 amino acids. CDR1 MNHEY and CDR2 SVGAGI come from the germline V gene. Here the CDR3 DNA reads TGTGCCAGCAGTTACTCAGCAGACACTGAAGCTTTCTTT. Protein: CASSYSADTEAFF.

This clone was detected only a few times. The V gene is TRBV27, the J gene TRBJ1-3, with 7 bases identical to TRBD1. Looked up from germline, CDR1 is MNHEY and CDR2 is SMNVEV (reference sequence). V was pared by 7 bases and J by 6 bases, with 9 bases of the junction left unmatched. The CDR3 length is 14 residues. DNA of the CDR3: TGTGCCAGCAAATCTGACAGGGCCCTAAACACCATATATTTT. It codes for CASKSDRALNTIYF.

The CDR3 reads CASSWRTAEAFF. The CDR3 DNA reads as TGTGCCAGCAGTTGGCGGACAGCTGAAGCTTTCTTT. The chain recombines TRBV28 with TRBJ1-1, with D possibly TRBD1 on 6 matching bases. This CDR3 is built from 12 residues. V gave up 4 bases and J gave up 6 bases, with 9 bases separating them. The germline CDR1 and CDR2 sequences are MDHEN and SYDVKM.

V and J are TRBV27 and TRBJ2-1; 10 bases line up with TRBD1. The CDR3 contains 17 residues. With V trimmed by 4 bases and J by 6 bases, 12 bases remained unmatched. Germline CDR1 reads MNHEY; CDR2 reads SMNVEV (reference sequence). The CDR3 DNA sequence: TGTGCCAGCAGTTCGCTACGGACAGGGGGAGTTTCCAATGAGCAGTTCTTC. The encoded protein is CASSSLRTGGVSNEQFF.

This chain uses TRBV7-8 with TRBJ1-5; unclear D gene. V lost 0 bases and J lost 6, with 12 bases in between. The CDR3 has 15 residues. The germline V gene encodes CDR1 SGHVS and CDR2 FQNEAQ. CDR3 in DNA: TGTGCCAGCAGCTTAGCGCTAGGGAGAGGTCAGCCCCAGCATTTT. Residues: CASSLALGRGQPQHF. Full variable domain (missing parts from reference TRBV7-8 and TRBJ1-5): GAGVSQSPRYKVAKRGQDVALRCDPISGHVSLFWYQQALGQGPEFLTYFQNEAQLDKSGLPSDRFFAERPEGSVSTLKIQRTQQEDSAVYLCASSLALGRGQPQHFGDGTRLSIL.

The gene calls are TRBV9 and TRBJ2-3; TRBD1 matches 7 bases. The CDR3 is made up of 16 amino acids. The J segment lost 0 bases and the V segment lost 4 bases, leaving 8 bases of the junction unmatched. Per the germline V gene, CDR1 is SGDLS and CDR2 is YYNGEE. The CDR3 coding sequence is TGTGCCAGCAGCCACGAAGGGGGCCGGAGCACAGATACGCAGTATTTT. It specifies CASSHEGGRSTDTQYF.

The V call is TRBV30, the J call TRBJ1-6, with D maybe TRBD1 (5 bases). This CDR3 contains 13 residues. The germline V gene has CDR1 GTSNPN and CDR2 SVGIG (reference sequence). V lost 7 bases and J 7 bases, leaving 14 bases between the germline ends. The CDR3 nucleotides are TGTGCCTTGAGGGGACTACAAAATTCACCCCTCCACTTT. This encodes CALRGLQNSPLHF.

The rearrangement uses TRBV4-1 and TRBJ2-5, with D unclear. V lost 1 base and J lost 1, with 7 bases in between. The CDR3 is 14 amino acids. CDR1 and CDR2 from the germline V gene are MGHRA and YSYEKL. CDR3 region: CASSQGNLQETQYF. The CDR3 DNA reads as TGCGCCAGCAGCCAAGGAAATCTCCAAGAGACCCAGTACTTC.